This T cell receptor (beta chain) was captured in a study of identical twins. TCRdb reanalysed the 5' RACE reads using MiXCR and keeps one entry per CDR3 protein. The sample includes 400,000 to 650,000 distinct CDR3 sequences, 22% seen only once; the top ten take roughly 0.91%. V was trimmed by 10 bases and J by 8 bases, leaving 16 bases between them. This CDR3 contains 12 residues. The table lists this clonotype with a few counts. These data are also associated with another study on T cells expressing NK-cell markers.

The chain is built from TRBV12-3 or TRBV12-4 and TRBJ2-3, with D unclear. The sequenced material came from CD4+ T cells sorted from blood. The sequence came from a woman aged 18-29 years in good health. The chain's CDR3 is CATTGPSLTQYF. CDR3 nucleotide sequence: TGTGCCACCACCGGGCCATCCCTTACGCAGTATTTT.